The present T cell receptor beta chain was sequenced within a study of blood T cell repertoires in COVID-19. CDR3 size: 14 residues. In germline, CDR1 is GTSNPN, CDR2 SVGIG (reference sequence). V was pared by 0 bases and J by 8 bases, with 4 bases of the junction left unmatched. Data came from immunoSEQ multiplex PCR; TCRdb stores just in-frame clones and leaves some out. Seen here are approximately 220,000 clones, about 85% observed once, and the top ten hold roughly 7.9%. The sequence came from a woman older than 75 with acute or convalescent COVID-19. The sample consisted of peripheral blood. This rearrangement joins TRBV30 to TRBJ1-6; 7 positions match TRBD1. As DNA, the CDR3 is TGTGCCTGGAGTGTAGCTGGGACAGATTCACCCCTCCACTTT. This gives the protein CAWSVAGTDSPLHF.